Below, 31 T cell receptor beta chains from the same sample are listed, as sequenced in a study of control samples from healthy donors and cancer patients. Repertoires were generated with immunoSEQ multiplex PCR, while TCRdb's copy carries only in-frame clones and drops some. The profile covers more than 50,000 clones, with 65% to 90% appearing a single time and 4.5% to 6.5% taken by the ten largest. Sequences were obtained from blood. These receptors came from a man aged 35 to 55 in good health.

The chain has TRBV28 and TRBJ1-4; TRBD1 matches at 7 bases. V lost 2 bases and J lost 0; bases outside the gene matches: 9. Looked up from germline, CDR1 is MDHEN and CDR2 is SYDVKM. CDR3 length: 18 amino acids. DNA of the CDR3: TGTGCCAGCAGTTTACTCCCGGTAGGGGGCGCAACTAATGAAAAACTGTTTTTT. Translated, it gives CASSLLPVGGATNEKLFF.

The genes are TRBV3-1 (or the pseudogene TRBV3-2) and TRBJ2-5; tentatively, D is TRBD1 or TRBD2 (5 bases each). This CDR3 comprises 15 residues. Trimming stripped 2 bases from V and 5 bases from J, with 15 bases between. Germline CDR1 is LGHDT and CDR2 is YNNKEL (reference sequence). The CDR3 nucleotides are TGTGCCAGCAGCCAAACGAGGGGCAATCGGGAGACCCAGTACTTC. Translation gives CASSQTRGNRETQYF.

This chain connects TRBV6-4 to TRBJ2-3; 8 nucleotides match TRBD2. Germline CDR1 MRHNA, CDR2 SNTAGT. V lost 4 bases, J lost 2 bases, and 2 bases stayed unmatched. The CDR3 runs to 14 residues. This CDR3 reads CASSAGGPTDTQYF. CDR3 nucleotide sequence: TGTGCCAGCAGTGCGGGAGGGCCCACAGATACGCAGTATTTT.

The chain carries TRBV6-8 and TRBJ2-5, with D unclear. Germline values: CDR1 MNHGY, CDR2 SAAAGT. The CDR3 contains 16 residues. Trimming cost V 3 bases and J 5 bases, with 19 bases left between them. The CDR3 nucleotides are TGTGCCAGCAGTTATAAGGGCCACGCCAAAGGGGAGACCCAGTACTTC. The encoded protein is CASSYKGHAKGETQYF.

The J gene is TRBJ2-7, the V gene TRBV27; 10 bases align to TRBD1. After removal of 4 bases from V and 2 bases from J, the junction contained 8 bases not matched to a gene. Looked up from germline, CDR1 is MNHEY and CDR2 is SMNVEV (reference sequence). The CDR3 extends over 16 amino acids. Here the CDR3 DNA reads TGTGCCAGCAGTTCCAAGTCGGGACAGGGGCCCTACGAGCAGTACTTC. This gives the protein CASSSKSGQGPYEQYF.

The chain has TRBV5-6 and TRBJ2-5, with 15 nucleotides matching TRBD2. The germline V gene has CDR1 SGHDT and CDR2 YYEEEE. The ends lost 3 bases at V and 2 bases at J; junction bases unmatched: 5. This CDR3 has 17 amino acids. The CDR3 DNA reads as TGTGCCAGCAGCTGGGGACTAGCGGGAGGACAGCAAGAGACCCAGTACTTC. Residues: CASSWGLAGGQQETQYF.

The CDR3 loop is CASSLKGVYGYTF. Written as DNA, the CDR3 is TGTGCCAGCAGCTTAAAAGGGGTTTACGGCTACACCTTC. The rearrangement links TRBV7-3 to TRBJ1-2; maybe TRBD1 (5 bases). The germline V gene encodes CDR1 SGHTA and CDR2 FQGTGA. Trimming stripped 1 base from V and 8 bases from J, with 11 bases between. The CDR3 is 13 amino acids. Full variable domain (outside the CDR3, taken from reference TRBV7-3 and TRBJ1-2): GAGVSQTPSNKVTEKGKYVELRCDPISGHTALYWYRQSLGQGPEFLIYFQGTGAADDSGLPNDRFFAVRPEGSVSTLKIQRTERGDSAVYLCASSLKGVYGYTFGSGTRLTVV.

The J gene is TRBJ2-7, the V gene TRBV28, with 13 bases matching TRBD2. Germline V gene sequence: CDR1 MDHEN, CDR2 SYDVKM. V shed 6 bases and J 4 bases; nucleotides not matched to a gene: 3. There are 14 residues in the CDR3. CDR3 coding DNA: TGTGCCAGCAGAGGGACTAGCGGGATATACGAGCAGTACTTC. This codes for CASRGTSGIYEQYF. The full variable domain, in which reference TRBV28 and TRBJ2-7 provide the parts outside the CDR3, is DVKVTQSSRYLVKRTGEKVFLECVQDMDHENMFWYRQDPGLGLRLIYFSYDVKMKEKGDIPEGYSVSREKKERFSLILESASTNQTSMYLCASRGTSGIYEQYFGPGTRLTVT.

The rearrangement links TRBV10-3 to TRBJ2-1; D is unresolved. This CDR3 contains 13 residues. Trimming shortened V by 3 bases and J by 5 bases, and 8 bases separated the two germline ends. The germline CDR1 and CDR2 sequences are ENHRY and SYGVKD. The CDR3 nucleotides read TGTGCCATCAGTGAATTGGGGAACAATGAGCAGTTCTTC. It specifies CAISELGNNEQFF.

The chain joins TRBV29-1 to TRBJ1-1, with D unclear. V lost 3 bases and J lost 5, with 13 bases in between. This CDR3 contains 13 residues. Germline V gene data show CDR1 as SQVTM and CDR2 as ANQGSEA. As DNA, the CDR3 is TGCAGCGTTGATGTTACTTCTGGGACTGAAGCTTTCTTT. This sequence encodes CSVDVTSGTEAFF.

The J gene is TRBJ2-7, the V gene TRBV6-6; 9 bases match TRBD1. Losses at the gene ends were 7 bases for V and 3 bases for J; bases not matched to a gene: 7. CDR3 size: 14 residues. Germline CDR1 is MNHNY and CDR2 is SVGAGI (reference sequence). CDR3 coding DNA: TGTGCCAGCACGTCCGGGACAGGGTACTACGAGCAGTACTTC. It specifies CASTSGTGYYEQYF.

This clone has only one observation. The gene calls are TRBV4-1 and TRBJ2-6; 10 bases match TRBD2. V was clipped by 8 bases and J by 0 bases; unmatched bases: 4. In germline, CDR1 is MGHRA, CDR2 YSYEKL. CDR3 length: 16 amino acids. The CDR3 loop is CASQRGGISGANVLTF. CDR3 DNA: TGCGCCAGCCAGCGGGGGGGAATCTCTGGGGCCAACGTCCTGACTTTC.

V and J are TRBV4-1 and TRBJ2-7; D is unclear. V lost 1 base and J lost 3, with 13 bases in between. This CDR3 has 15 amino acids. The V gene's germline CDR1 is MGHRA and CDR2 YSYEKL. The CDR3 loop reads CASSQGGRFYYEQYF. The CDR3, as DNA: TGCGCCAGCAGCCAAGGAGGCAGGTTCTACTACGAGCAGTACTTC.

CDR3 region: CASSTRQGTEAFF. The CDR3 DNA follows: TGTGCCAGCAGCACCCGACAGGGCACTGAAGCTTTCTTT. The genes are TRBV7-3 and TRBJ1-1, with 7 nucleotides matching TRBD1. The CDR3 has 13 amino acids. The J segment lost 4 bases and the V segment lost 5 bases, leaving 4 bases of the junction unmatched. Germline V gives CDR1 SGHTA, CDR2 FQGTGA.

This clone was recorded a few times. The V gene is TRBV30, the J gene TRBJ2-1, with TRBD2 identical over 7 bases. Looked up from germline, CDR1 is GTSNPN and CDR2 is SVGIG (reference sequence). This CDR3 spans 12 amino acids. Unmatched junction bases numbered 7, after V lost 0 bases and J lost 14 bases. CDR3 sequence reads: CAWSVGGRGKFF. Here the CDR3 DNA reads TGTGCCTGGAGTGTGGGCGGGAGAGGCAAGTTCTTC.

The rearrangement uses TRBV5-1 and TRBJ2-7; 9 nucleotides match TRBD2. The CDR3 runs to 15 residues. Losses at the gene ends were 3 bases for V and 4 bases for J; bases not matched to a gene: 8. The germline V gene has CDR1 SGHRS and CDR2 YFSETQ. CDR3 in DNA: TGCGCCAGCAGCTCTAGCGGGGCCGGGTTTTACGAGCAGTACTTC. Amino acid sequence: CASSSSGAGFYEQYF.

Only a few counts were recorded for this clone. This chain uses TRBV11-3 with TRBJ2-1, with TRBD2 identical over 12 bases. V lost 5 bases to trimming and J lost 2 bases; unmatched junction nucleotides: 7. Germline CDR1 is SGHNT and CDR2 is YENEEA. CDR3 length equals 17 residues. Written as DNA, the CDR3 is TGTGCCAGCAGCCCCACTAGCGGGAGGTTCCCCTACAATGAGCAGTTCTTC. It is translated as CASSPTSGRFPYNEQFF.

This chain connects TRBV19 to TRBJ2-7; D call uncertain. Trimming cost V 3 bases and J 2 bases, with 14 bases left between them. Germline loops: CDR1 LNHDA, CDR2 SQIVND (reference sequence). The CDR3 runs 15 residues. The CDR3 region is CASSMIGQPPYEQYF. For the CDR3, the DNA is TGTGCCAGTAGTATGATCGGCCAACCCCCCTACGAGCAGTACTTC.

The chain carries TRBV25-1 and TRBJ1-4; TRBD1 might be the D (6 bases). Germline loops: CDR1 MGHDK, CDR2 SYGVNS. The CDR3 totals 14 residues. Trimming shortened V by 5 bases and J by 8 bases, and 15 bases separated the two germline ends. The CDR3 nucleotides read TGTGCCAGCAGTTATCAGGGGCGGGAGGAAAAACTGTTTTTT. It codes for CASSYQGREEKLFF. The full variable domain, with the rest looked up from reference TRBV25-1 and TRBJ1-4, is EADIYQTPRYLVIGTGKKITLECSQTMGHDKMYWYQQDPGMELHLIHYSYGVNSTEKGDLSSESTVSRIRTEHFPLTLESARPSHTSQYLCASSYQGREEKLFFGSGTQLSVL.

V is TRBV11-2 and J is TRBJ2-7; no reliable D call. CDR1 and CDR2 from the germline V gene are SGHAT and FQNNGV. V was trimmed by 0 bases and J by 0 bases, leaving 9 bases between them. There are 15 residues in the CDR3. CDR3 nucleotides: TGTGCCAGCAGCTTAGAACGGGCTAGCTCCTACGAGCAGTACTTC. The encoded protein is CASSLERASSYEQYF.

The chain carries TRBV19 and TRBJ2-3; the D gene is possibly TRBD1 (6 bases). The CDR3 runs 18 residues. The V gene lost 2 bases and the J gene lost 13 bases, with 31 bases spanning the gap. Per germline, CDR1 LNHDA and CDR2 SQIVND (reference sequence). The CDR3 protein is CASSILSRLDSFPPVEYF. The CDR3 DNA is TGTGCCAGTAGTATATTATCTCGGTTGGACAGCTTCCCCCCAGTGGAGTATTTT.

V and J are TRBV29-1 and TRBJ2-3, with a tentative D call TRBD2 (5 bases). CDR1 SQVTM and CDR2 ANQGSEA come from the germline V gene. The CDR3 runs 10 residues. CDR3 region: CTGGGDTQYF. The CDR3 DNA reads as TGCACTGGAGGTGGAGATACGCAGTATTTT.

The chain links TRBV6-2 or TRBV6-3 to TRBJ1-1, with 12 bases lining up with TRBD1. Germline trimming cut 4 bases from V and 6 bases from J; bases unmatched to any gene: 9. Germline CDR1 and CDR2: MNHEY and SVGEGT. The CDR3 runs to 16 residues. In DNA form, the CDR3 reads TGTGCCAGCAGTTGGGACAGGGGGCTATCGCCCCCTGAAGCTTTCTTT. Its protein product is CASSWDRGLSPPEAFF.

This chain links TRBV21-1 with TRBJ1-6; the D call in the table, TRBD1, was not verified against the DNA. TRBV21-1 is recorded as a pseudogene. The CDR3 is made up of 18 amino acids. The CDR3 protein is CASSKLARGPRFDSPLHF. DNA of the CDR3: TGTGCCAGCAGCAAACTGGCCAGGGGGCCTCGATTTGATTCACCCCTCCACTTT.

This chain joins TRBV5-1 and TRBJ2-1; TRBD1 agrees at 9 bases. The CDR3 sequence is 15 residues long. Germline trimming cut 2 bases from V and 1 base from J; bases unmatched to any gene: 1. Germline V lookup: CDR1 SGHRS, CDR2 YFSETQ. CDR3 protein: CASSFGQGSYNEQFF. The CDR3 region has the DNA TGCGCCAGCAGCTTCGGACAGGGGTCCTACAATGAGCAGTTCTTC.

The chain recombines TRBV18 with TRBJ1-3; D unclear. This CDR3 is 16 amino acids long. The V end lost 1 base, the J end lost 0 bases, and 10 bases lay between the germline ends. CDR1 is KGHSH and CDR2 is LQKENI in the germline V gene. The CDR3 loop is CASSPLEDYSGNTIYF. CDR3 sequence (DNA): TGTGCCAGCTCACCACTGGAGGATTACTCTGGAAACACCATATATTTT.

CDR3 amino acids: CASSLVSLQETQYF. CDR3 DNA: TGTGCCAGCAGCTTAGTCAGCCTCCAAGAGACCCAGTACTTC. This sequence joins TRBV7-9 and TRBJ2-5; D call uncertain. The CDR3 is 14 residues long. V was pared by 1 base and J by 1 base, with 7 bases between. Per germline, CDR1 SEHNR and CDR2 FQNEAQ (reference sequence).

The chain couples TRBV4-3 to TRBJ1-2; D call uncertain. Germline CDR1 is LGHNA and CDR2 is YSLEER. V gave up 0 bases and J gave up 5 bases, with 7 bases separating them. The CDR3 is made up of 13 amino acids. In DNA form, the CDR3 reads TGCGCCAGCAGCCAAGATCAATGGTATGGCTACACCTTC. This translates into CASSQDQWYGYTF.

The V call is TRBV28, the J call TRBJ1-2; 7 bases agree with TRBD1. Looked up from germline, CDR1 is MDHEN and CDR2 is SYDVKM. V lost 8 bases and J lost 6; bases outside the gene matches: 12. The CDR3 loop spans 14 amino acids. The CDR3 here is CASRDWSRGDGYTF. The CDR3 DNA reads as TGTGCCAGCCGCGACTGGTCCAGGGGGGATGGCTACACCTTC.

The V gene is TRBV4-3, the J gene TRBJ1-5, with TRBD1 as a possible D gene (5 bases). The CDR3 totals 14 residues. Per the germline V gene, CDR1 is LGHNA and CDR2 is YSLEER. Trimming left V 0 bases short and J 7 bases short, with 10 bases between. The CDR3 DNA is TGCGCCAGCAGCCAAGAGTGGGGGTTCCAGCCCCAGCATTTT. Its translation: CASSQEWGFQPQHF.

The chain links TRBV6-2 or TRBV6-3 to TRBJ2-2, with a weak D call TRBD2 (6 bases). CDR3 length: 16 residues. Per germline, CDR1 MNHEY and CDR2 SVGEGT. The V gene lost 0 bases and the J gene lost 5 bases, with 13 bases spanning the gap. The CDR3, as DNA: TGTGCCAGCAGTTACTCTGTGGACTATGGGACCGGGGAGCTGTTTTTT. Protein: CASSYSVDYGTGELFF.